The 25 T cell receptor beta chains in this list originate from one sample, sequenced in a study of read filtering for tumor transcriptome and immune sequencing. From roughly 0.4 ug of RNA, a library with molecular barcoded alpha/delta and beta/gamma adaptors was made. Via MiXCR, TCRdb re-called the reads, giving one row per CDR3 protein. The sample has about 39,000 distinct CDR3 sequences; 13% to 15% are singletons. Sequenced input: a population of CD138-negative cells sorted from bone marrow. These receptors all stem from a donor aged 40 or over with multiple myeloma.

This clonotype was counted at least ten times. The chain carries TRBV11-3 and TRBJ2-2; no clear D. Germline lookup yields CDR1 SGHNT and CDR2 YENEEA. The V end lost 5 bases, the J end lost 1 base, and 17 bases lay between the germline ends. There are 17 residues in the CDR3. The CDR3 reads CASSPPSGFVNTGELFF. The CDR3 DNA is TGTGCCAGCAGCCCGCCGTCAGGCTTTGTGAACACCGGGGAGCTGTTTTTT.

This clonotype appeared many times. The chain carries TRBV29-1 and TRBJ2-7, with TRBD1 as a possible D gene (5 bases). Looked up from germline, CDR1 is SQVTM and CDR2 is ANQGSEA. The CDR3 sequence is 14 residues long. V was clipped by 1 base and J by 0 bases, with 10 bases between them. DNA of the CDR3: TGCAGCGTTGAAGTAACAGGTAGCTCCTACGAGCAGTACTTC. As protein: CSVEVTGSSYEQYF.

The sample holds many counts of this clonotype. The chain carries TRBV5-1 and TRBJ2-7, with 10 bases fitting TRBD2. V shed 1 base and J 5 bases; nucleotides not matched to a gene: 6. The CDR3 is made up of 15 amino acids. Germline lookup yields CDR1 SGHRS and CDR2 YFSETQ. The CDR3 protein is CASSLMLAGVDEQYF. In DNA, the CDR3 is TGCGCCAGCAGCTTGATGCTAGCGGGGGTCGACGAGCAGTACTTC.

Concerning this clonotype: One base separates it from a far larger clone, so it is likely a read error. The chain carries TRBV5-4 and TRBJ2-4; 10 positions match TRBD2. J gave up 4 bases and V 4 bases, and 2 bases lay outside the gene matches. Germline CDR1 SGHNT, CDR2 YYREEE (reference sequence). The CDR3 length is 14 residues. CDR3 bases: TGTGCCAGCAGCCCGGGACTAGCGAAAAACATTCAGTACTTC. Translated, it gives CASSPGLAKNIQYF.

This clonotype was observed a handful of times. It may be a read error: a sequence one base away is much more abundant. The chain couples TRBV28 to TRBJ1-5; weak D call: TRBD1 (5 bases). The CDR3 contains 14 residues. V lost 4 bases, J lost 6 bases, and 13 bases lay in between. Germline V gives CDR1 MDHEN, CDR2 SYDVKM. CDR3 sequence (DNA): TGTGCCAGCAGTTCCCATCGGGGCAGTCAGCCCCAGCATTTT. Protein: CASSSHRGSQPQHF.

This clonotype has only one observation. A far bigger clonotype differs at one base, so this is likely a read error. V gene TRBV28 combines with J gene TRBJ2-1, with TRBD2 matching 9 bases. Germline values: CDR1 MDHEN, CDR2 SYDVKM. V was clipped by 5 bases and J by 6 bases; unmatched bases: 5. The CDR3 has 14 residues. The CDR3 spells CASSDGGGVNEQFF. CDR3 sequence (DNA): TGTGCCAGCAGTGACGGCGGGGGGGTCAATGAGCAGTTCTTC.

There are many counts of this clonotype. This sequence joins TRBV20-1 and TRBJ2-1; 8 nucleotides agree with TRBD2. V lost 6 bases, J lost 1 base, and 11 bases stayed unmatched. The CDR3 runs 16 residues. CDR1 and CDR2 (germline): DFQATT, SNEGSKA (reference sequence). CDR3 region: CSARDGRAESYNEQFF. DNA of the CDR3: TGCAGTGCGAGGGACGGGAGGGCCGAGTCCTACAATGAGCAGTTCTTC.

In nucleotides, the CDR3 is TGTGCCAGCAGTCCCTCCGGGGCAGGTCGCCCGGAGCAGTTCTTC. Translation gives CASSPSGAGRPEQFF. The V and J genes are TRBV12-3 or TRBV12-4 and TRBJ2-1; TRBD1 or TRBD2 may be the D gene (5 bases each). The CDR3 has 15 amino acids. V lost 5 bases and J 10 bases, leaving 21 bases between the germline ends.

In its sample, this clonotype was seen many times. The gene calls are TRBV6-5 and TRBJ2-5; D unclear. Per the germline V gene, CDR1 is MNHEY and CDR2 is SVGAGI. Trimming left V 4 bases short and J 0 bases short, with 9 bases between. There are 14 residues in the CDR3. CDR3 region: CASSSPRNQETQYF. CDR3 bases: TGTGCCAGCAGTTCCCCAAGGAACCAAGAGACCCAGTACTTC.

This clonotype was seen more than once but under ten times. V gene TRBV11-3 combines with J gene TRBJ2-5, with D uncertain. The germline V gene encodes CDR1 SGHNT and CDR2 YENEEA. V lost 1 base and J 2 bases, leaving 20 bases between the germline ends. CDR3 length: 18 residues. CDR3 in amino acids: CASSLGVAWQDLQETQYF. The CDR3 DNA sequence: TGTGCCAGCAGCTTAGGTGTGGCCTGGCAGGACCTGCAAGAGACCCAGTACTTC. Based on the CDR3 plus reference TRBV11-3 and TRBJ2-5, the full variable domain is EAGVVQSPRYKIIEKKQPVAFWCNPISGHNTLYWYLQNLGQGPELLIRYENEEAVDDSQLPKDRFSAERLKGVDSTLKIQPAELGDSAVYLCASSLGVAWQDLQETQYFGPGTRLLVL.

In its sample, this clonotype was seen many times. The gene calls are TRBV3-1 and TRBJ1-1; D gene uncertain. With 4 bases removed from V and 7 bases from J, the gap between germline ends came to 10 bases. The CDR3 sequence is 12 residues long. The germline V gene encodes CDR1 LGHDT and CDR2 YNNKEL (reference sequence). For the CDR3, the DNA is TGTGCCAGCAGCCCCGGGCGACTTGAAGCTTTCTTT. Its translation: CASSPGRLEAFF.

In its sample, this clonotype was seen many times. The chain links TRBV20-1 to TRBJ2-3, with D possibly being TRBD1 (6 bases). V lost 7 bases and J lost 0, with 17 bases in between. The germline CDR1 and CDR2 sequences are DFQATT and SNEGSKA (reference sequence). This CDR3 has 15 residues. CDR3 coding DNA: TGCAGTGGCGAGAGCTCAGGGGTCAGCACAGATACGCAGTATTTT. Protein sequence: CSGESSGVSTDTQYF.

This clonotype was seen at least ten times. The CDR3 sequence is CAWSTTSLRGEQFF. The CDR3 region has the DNA TGTGCCTGGAGTACCACCTCGTTGAGGGGTGAGCAGTTCTTC. This sequence joins TRBV30 and TRBJ2-1; D may match TRBD1 or TRBD2 (5 bases each). V was trimmed by 2 bases and J by 9 bases, leaving 17 bases between them. This CDR3 region has 14 residues. Germline CDR1 and CDR2: GTSNPN and SVGIG (reference sequence).

This clonotype appeared many times. The chain couples TRBV18 to TRBJ2-3; D perhaps matches TRBD2 (5 bases). The germline V gene has CDR1 KGHSH and CDR2 LQKENI. V was trimmed by 5 bases and J by 8 bases, leaving 14 bases between them. CDR3 length: 13 amino acids. The CDR3 protein is CASSEGRGTTQYF. CDR3 coding DNA: TGTGCCAGCTCAGAGGGCCGAGGTACTACGCAGTATTTT.

There are many counts of this clonotype. This chain connects TRBV4-1 to TRBJ1-4, with D perhaps matching TRBD1 (5 bases). V shed 6 bases and J shed 14 bases, with 28 bases lying between them. This CDR3 spans 16 amino acids. Germline-derived CDR1 and CDR2 are MGHRA and YSYEKL. The CDR3 here is CASRSNDRSGASVLFF. The CDR3 nucleotides are TGCGCCAGCAGGTCAAACGACCGCTCCGGGGCCTCGGTCCTGTTTTTT.

The sample holds many counts of this clonotype. This chain joins TRBV29-1 and TRBJ2-2, with 9 bases identical to TRBD2. Germline CDR1 reads SQVTM; CDR2 reads ANQGSEA. The trim removed 7 bases at V and 4 bases at J, leaving 13 bases unmatched. This CDR3 comprises 16 residues. CDR3 nucleotide sequence: TGCAGCGCCTCCCTCTTTAGCGGGAGTAGCACCGGGGAGCTGTTTTTT. The encoded protein is CSASLFSGSSTGELFF.

This clonotype was seen repeatedly, ten times or more. J is TRBJ2-5 and V is TRBV7-8; D is possibly TRBD1 (6 bases). The CDR3 consists of 15 residues. Trimming removed 5 bases from V and 2 bases from J, with 15 bases in between. Germline values: CDR1 SGHVS, CDR2 FQNEAQ. CDR3 in amino acids: CASSPQGTKQETQYF. In nucleotides, the CDR3 is TGTGCCAGCAGCCCACAGGGCACGAAACAAGAGACCCAGTACTTC.

Ten or more counts support this clonotype. The V and J genes are TRBV27 and TRBJ1-5; no clear D. V was shortened by 1 base and J by 2 bases, with 3 bases between the two germline ends. Germline-derived CDR1 and CDR2 are MNHEY and SMNVEV (reference sequence). The CDR3 length is 13 residues. The CDR3 DNA reads TGTGCCAGCAGTTTATGGGGCAATCAGCCCCAGCATTTT. It codes for CASSLWGNQPQHF.

This clonotype was seen ten or more times. V usage is TRBV19 and J usage is TRBJ1-5; D is unclear. Germline values: CDR1 LNHDA, CDR2 SQIVND (reference sequence). Trimming removed 0 bases from V and 6 bases from J, with 15 bases in between. The CDR3 runs to 16 residues. The CDR3 nucleotides are TGTGCCAGTAGTATAGAAGGCACCCGCACTCCTCAGCCCCAGCATTTT. Translation gives CASSIEGTRTPQPQHF.

This clonotype showed up many times. The chain has TRBV21-1 and TRBJ2-2; whether TRBD2, the table's D call, matches the DNA was not checked. TRBV21-1 is a recognized pseudogene. CDR3 length: 16 residues. In DNA form, the CDR3 reads TGTGCCAGCAGCAAAGTTTGGAGGACTAGTGCCGGGGAGCTGTTTTTT. Protein sequence: CASSKVWRTSAGELFF.

In its sample, this clonotype was seen many times. This chain connects TRBV5-1 to TRBJ1-5; TRBD1 aligns across 7 bases. Germline trimming cut 0 bases from V and 8 bases from J; bases unmatched to any gene: 5. CDR1 and CDR2 from the germline V gene are SGHRS and YFSETQ. The CDR3 covers 14 residues. The CDR3 region is CASSLETGMKPQHF. DNA of the CDR3: TGCGCCAGCAGCTTGGAGACAGGGATGAAGCCCCAGCATTTT.

This clonotype has at least ten counts. The chain joins TRBV11-3 to TRBJ1-1, with TRBD1 identical over 7 bases. Germline-derived CDR1 and CDR2 are SGHNT and YENEEA. V shed 5 bases and J 10 bases; nucleotides not matched to a gene: 13. The CDR3 extends over 14 amino acids. CDR3 nucleotide sequence: TGTGCCAGCAGCCTGTTCCGGGACAGCTCATCAGCTTTCTTT. Its translation is CASSLFRDSSSAFF.

This clonotype was found once. This is likely a read error, given that the CDR3 carries no conserved phenylalanine or tryptophan at its end. V gene TRBV29-1 combines with J gene TRBJ2-1; D is unclear. Trimming cost V 6 bases and J 6 bases, with 21 bases left between them. Germline CDR1 is SQVTM and CDR2 is ANQGSEA. The CDR3 sequence is 15 residues long. This CDR3 reads CSVPFQASPPNEQFL. The CDR3, as DNA: TGCAGCGTACCCTTTCAGGCTTCACCCCCCAATGAGCAGTTCCTC.

This clonotype was counted at least ten times. The chain uses TRBV12-3 or TRBV12-4 and TRBJ1-1; 7 nucleotides agree with TRBD1. V gave up 6 bases and J gave up 1 base; unmatched junction bases: 2. This CDR3 has 13 residues. This CDR3 reads CASSWTGNTEAFF. The CDR3 bases are TGTGCCAGCAGCTGGACAGGGAACACTGAAGCTTTCTTT.

There are many counts of this clonotype. This sequence joins TRBV12-3 or TRBV12-4 and TRBJ1-6; TRBD1 is a possible D gene (5 bases). The CDR3 has 15 amino acids. V lost 2 bases to trimming and J lost 9 bases, with 14 bases between them. CDR3 region: CASSLTAVGGSPLHF. CDR3 in DNA: TGTGCCAGCAGTTTAACCGCGGTGGGGGGTTCACCCCTCCACTTT.